A selection of T cell receptor beta chains follows, all from one sample in a study of blood T cell repertoires in COVID-19. TCRdb keeps only in-frame clones here, not all; method: immunoSEQ multiplex PCR. The table has approximately 480,000 clones, about nine tenths seen once. Sequencing used PBMCs or T cells enriched from blood (not recorded which). Receptors were obtained from a woman aged 18-29 years who had recovered from COVID-19. Both conserved end residues are trimmed from each CDR3. The order of the fields is D gene, V gene, CDR3 protein. A D gene is named only where the DNA matches it firmly.

- | TRBV4-2 | ASSQESSQPQH
TRBD2 | TRBV9 | ASSFSGGIGGDTQY
TRBD1 | TRBV9 | ASSDPTGYYGYT
TRBD1 | TRBV7-8 | ASSLRRGTGEGDTEAF
- | TRBV5-1 | ASSLGDTNYGYT
- | TRBV12-3/TRBV12-4 | ASSPTADTQY
- | TRBV9 | ASSAHSGTLAPLH
TRBD1 | TRBV29-1 | SVTTGERADTQY
- | TRBV7-9 | ASSRDYQPQH
- | TRBV7-9 | ASSSDSRNEKLF
- | TRBV30 | AWGTYYEQY
- | TRBV3-1/TRBV3-2 | ASSQGIGEGYEQY
- | TRBV28 | ASNSGHTNYGYT
- | TRBV12-3/TRBV12-4 | ASSLDSNYGYT